This T cell receptor (beta chain) derives from a study of identical twins. Healthy Caucasian individuals made up all the donors. TCRdb redid the calling of the 5' RACE reads with MiXCR, one entry per CDR3 protein. The sample holds roughly 1,500,000 distinct CDR3 sequences; around a third are singletons and the top ten take approximately 0.25%. In germline, CDR1 is MNHEY, CDR2 SMNVEV (reference sequence). The CDR3 runs 20 residues. Trimming pared 2 bases from V and 6 bases from J, leaving 30 bases between. The receptor was isolated from a newborn girl in good health. The chain couples TRBV27 to TRBJ2-3; weak D call: TRBD1 (6 bases). The specimen sequenced was cord blood. The CDR3, as DNA: TGTGCCAGCAGTTTACCCCCTAGGGGGAGAAGGAGTTTGTTATTGGATACGCAGTATTTT. Amino acid sequence: CASSLPPRGRRSLLLDTQYF.